This TCR beta chain was found in a study of shared clonotypes between healthy human individuals (dated by TCRdb to the early 2020s). About the investigation overall: The cohort included a few men and a couple of women between 18 and 49 years of age. Per donor, three plates each were used for CD4 naive and CD4 memory, two for CD8 naive, and one for CD8 memory. To estimate repertoire size and how much clonotype sharing occurs between individuals, the study deeply sequenced the blood TCR repertoires of roughly 5 healthy adults. Different laboratories and diverse techniques were used to prepare libraries and sequence TCR repertoires, to increase sequencing depth and limit assay-specific biases. Leukapheresis yielded between about 0.85 and 10 billion PBMCs per donor.

Results the study describes overall, beyond this receptor: The small number of donors limited the genetic and exposure-history diversity represented. Higher generation probabilities were observed for clonotypes shared by all four sorted-subset donors than for non-shared clonotypes. Sampling was restricted to blood, and TCR repertoires in tissue are likely to differ from TCR repertoires in blood. Naive subsets generally had larger estimated clonotype richness than memory subsets did. About 5% of naive CD4, roughly 3.5% of naive CD8, about 2.1% of memory CD4, and about 0.4% of memory CD8 clonotypes were shared across a handful of donors. Rarefaction of sorted-subset datasets indicated incomplete sequencing despite the large sequencing depth. Based on pairwise subsampling, the degree of clonotype sharing among donors was expected to be affected by sequencing depth.

Using the deep immunoSEQ assay, TCR CDR3 regions were amplified from genomic DNA by multiplex PCR. Genomic DNA extracted from each cell subset was distributed evenly over all wells of several immunoSEQ 96-well plates, and each plate served as one replicate. Each replicate PCR for sorted subsets received approximately 200 ng genomic DNA, equal to about 30,000 T cell genomes. Purified libraries were measured with a Qubit 3.0 fluorometer, size-checked on a Bioanalyzer 2100, and measured again with the KAPA Library Quantification kit. Every immunoSEQ 96-well plate was sequenced on a separate single-read 150-cycle Illumina NextSeq 550 flow cell. The source study handled its data this way. Because only junctional sequences without quality scores were contained in the immunoSEQ output, filtering matching that applied to full-length reads could not be performed. To assign V/J genes and CDR3, sequences were annotated using PyIR, a Python wrapper for IgBLAST v1.9, with IMGT germline references. Any read was removed if the V/J assignment was weak (E-value above 1e-6), the CDR3 was missing, or the read contained stop codons, out-of-frame junctions, or ambiguous translated residues. V3J clonotypes were defined as sequences sharing an identical inferred V gene, J gene, and CDR3 amino acid sequence. The percentage overlap between two repertoires was calculated by dividing the number of shared unique clonotypes by the size of the smaller repertoire. RTK rarefaction, the Chao1 estimator, and Recon v2.1 estimates of unobserved clonotypes were used to assess repertoire richness. Generation probabilities for all TCRbeta clonotypes obtained by the gDNA method from a few donors were computed using OLGA. The immuneACCESS repertoire file appears here via TCRdb, limited to in-frame rearrangements. These files lack a portion of the clones; in checked studies, under half of the deficit traces to unresolved V genes, and the cause of the others is not known. V and J calls and clone size are as listed in that table; D and trimming were resolved from the DNA. For this sample there are roughly 500,000 clones; 90% to 97% appear just once. Approximately 0.06% of the sample is in the top ten clones.

Healthy HIV-negative adults with no recently reported acute infections or vaccinations were included as donors. Only Caucasian adults living in Nashville, Tennessee, USA were represented among the donors. CD4+ T cells were enriched by magnetic negative selection; naive cells were then positively selected on CD45RA, and the negative fraction formed the memory subset. Blood was obtained by leukapheresis, after which PBMCs were separated by Ficoll-Histopaque density gradient centrifugation and cryopreserved in liquid nitrogen vapor phase. Purity and quantity of every magnetically sorted T cell population were checked by analytical flow cytometry. From each sorted fraction, genomic DNA was isolated and quantified by UV absorbance on a Nanodrop 2000c. Of note for this clone: Its antigen target is currently unknown. No base-level quality is on record; no much larger clone is a single base apart.

Including the terminal cysteine and phenylalanine, the CDR3 comprises 17 residues. Only the CDR3 part of the read is kept: 51 bases, read in frame from the first base. Trimming takes 10 bases off V and 7 bases off J; junction bases not matched to a gene: 14. CDR1 MDHEN and CDR2 SYDVKM are derived from the germline V gene. Sequenced sample: naive CD4+ T cells sorted from blood. Reading the label with the study, this specimen's cell subset or site is: CD45RA+ positively selected. The TCR was taken from a woman aged 30 to 39 in good health. This chain joins TRBV28 to TRBJ2-1; 15 middle bases align to TRBD2. Here the CDR3 is given as CATSGTSGGRLENEQFF. The DNA sequence is as follows: TGTGCCACCTCCGGGACTAGCGGGGGGAGGCTGGAGAATGAGCAGTTCTTC.